Below, one TCR beta chain is given with its context. The data were taken from a study of cytomegalovirus exposure and HLA in healthy donors. Vbeta (60) and Jbeta (13) primers were used in the PCR. Clones were sequenced by immunoSEQ multiplex PCR, and TCRdb holds only the in-frame ones, with some missing. Of 200,000 to 250,000 clones in the sample, 75% were seen once. This CDR3 spans 15 amino acids. In germline, CDR1 is MRHNA, CDR2 SNTAGT. V gave up 2 bases and J gave up 3 bases; unmatched junction bases: 2. This TCR was sampled from a woman aged 30 to 39 in good health and CMV-seronegative. This chain uses TRBV6-4 with TRBJ1-1, with 11 bases fitting TRBD1. Source material: PBMCs. Here the CDR3 reads CASSDRDRGDTEAFF. The DNA of the CDR3 is TGTGCCAGCAGTGACCGGGACAGGGGGGACACTGAAGCTTTCTTT.